This T cell receptor beta chain comes out of a study of human T cells and chemical hapten exposure. Broader study findings: Expanded TCRs created a significantly greater count of big CDR3 similarity clusters than controls did. Sensitization with DPC brought no change to TCRs above 1 in 1000 in frequency.

Time point: patch test 3, about 24 weeks after DPC sensitization. Regarding treatment: therapeutic diphenylcyclopropenone sensitization with weekly scalp DPC. Venepuncture was done earlier than the placement of each patch test. Sequencing started from total RNA isolated from unfractionated whole blood. Using its own MiXCR run on the RACE reads, TCRdb lists one record per CDR3 protein. The sample has 100,000 to 120,000 distinct CDR3 sequences, 34% seen once. Details on this clonotype: The antigen is not known.

The sample consisted of whole blood, taken in connection with sensitization to the hapten diphenylcyclopropenone (DPC). This clonotype was obtained from a man aged 40-55 years with alopecia areata. Some clones in this sample may be carry-over from other donors' samples.

The CDR3 coding sequence is TGTGCCAGCAGCCCCTGGGCAGGGGGCAGAAACACCATATATTTT. Translated: CASSPWAGGRNTIYF. The chain recombines TRBV3-1 with TRBJ1-3; 8 nucleotides align to TRBD1. Per germline, CDR1 LGHDT and CDR2 YNNKEL (reference sequence). V shed 4 bases, J shed 5 bases, and the junction held 7 bases outside the gene matches. The CDR3 is 15 amino acids.